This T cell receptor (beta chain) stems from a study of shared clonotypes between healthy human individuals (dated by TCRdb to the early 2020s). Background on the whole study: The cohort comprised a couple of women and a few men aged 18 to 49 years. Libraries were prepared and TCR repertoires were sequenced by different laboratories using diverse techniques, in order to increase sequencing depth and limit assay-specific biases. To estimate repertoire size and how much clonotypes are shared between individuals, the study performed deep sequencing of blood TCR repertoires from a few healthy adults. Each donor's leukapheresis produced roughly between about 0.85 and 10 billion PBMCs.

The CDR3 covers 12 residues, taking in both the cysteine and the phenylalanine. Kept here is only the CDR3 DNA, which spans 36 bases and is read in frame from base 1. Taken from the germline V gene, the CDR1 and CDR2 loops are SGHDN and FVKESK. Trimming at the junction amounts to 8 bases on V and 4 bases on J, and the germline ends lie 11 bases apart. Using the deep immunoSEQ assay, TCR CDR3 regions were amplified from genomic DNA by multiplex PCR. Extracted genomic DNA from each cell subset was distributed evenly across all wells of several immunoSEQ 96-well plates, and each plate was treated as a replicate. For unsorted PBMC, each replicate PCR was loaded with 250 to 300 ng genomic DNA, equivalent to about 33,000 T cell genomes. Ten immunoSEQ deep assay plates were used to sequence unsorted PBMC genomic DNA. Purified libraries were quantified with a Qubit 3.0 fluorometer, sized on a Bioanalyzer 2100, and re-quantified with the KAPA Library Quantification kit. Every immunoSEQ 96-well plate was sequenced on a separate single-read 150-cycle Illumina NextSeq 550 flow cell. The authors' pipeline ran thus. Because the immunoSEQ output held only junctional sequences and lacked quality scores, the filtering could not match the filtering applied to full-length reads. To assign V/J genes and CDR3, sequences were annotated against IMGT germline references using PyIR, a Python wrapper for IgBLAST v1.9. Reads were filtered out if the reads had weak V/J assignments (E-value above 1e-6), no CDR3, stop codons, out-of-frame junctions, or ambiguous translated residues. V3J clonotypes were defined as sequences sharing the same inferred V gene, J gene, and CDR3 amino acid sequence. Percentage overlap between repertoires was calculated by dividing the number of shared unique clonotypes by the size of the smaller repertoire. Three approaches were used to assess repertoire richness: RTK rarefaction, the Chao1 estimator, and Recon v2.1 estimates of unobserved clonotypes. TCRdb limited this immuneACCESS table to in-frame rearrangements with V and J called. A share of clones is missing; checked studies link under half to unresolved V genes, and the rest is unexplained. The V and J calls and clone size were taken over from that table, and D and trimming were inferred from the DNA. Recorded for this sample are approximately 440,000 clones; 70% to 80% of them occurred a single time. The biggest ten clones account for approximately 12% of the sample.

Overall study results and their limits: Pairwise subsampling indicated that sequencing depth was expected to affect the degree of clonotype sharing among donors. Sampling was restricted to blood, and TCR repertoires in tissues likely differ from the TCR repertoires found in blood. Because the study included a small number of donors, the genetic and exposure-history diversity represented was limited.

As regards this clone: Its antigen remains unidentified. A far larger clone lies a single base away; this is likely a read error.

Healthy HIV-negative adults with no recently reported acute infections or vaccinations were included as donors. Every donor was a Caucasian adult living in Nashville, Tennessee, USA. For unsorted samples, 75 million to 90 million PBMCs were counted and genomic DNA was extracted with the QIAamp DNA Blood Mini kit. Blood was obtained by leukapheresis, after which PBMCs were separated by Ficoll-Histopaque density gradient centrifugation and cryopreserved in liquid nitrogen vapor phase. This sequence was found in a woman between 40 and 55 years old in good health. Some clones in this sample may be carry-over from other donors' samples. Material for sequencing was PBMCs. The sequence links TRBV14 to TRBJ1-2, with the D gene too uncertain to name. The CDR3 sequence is CASGKPGYGYTF. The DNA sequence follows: TGTGCCAGCGGTAAACCTGGCTATGGCTACACCTTC.